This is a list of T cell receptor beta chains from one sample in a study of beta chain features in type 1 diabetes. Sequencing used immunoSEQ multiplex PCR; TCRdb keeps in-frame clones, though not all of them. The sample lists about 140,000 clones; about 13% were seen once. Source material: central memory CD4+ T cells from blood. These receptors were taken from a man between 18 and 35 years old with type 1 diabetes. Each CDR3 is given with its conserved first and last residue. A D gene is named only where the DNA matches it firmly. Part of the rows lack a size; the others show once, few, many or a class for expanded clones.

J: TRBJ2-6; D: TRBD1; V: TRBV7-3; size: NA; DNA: TGTGCCAGCAGCGCGGGACAGGGAGGTGGGGCCAACGTCCTGACTTTC; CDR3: CASSAGQGGGANVLTF
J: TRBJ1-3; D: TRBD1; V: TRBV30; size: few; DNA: TGTGCCTGGACCACAGGGGTTGGAAACACCATATATTTT; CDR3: CAWTTGVGNTIYF
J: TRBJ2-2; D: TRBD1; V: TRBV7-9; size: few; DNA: TGTGCCAGCAGCTCAGACAGGGGGCTGCTCACCGGGGAGCTGTTTTTT; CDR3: CASSSDRGLLTGELFF
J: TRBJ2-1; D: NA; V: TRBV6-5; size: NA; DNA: TGTGCCAGCACCCAAACAGGTTACAATGAGCAGTTCTTC; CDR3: CASTQTGYNEQFF
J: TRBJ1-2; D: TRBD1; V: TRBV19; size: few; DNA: TGTGCCAGTAGCGCCACGGGACAGGGCAGCTATGGCTACACCTTC; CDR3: CASSATGQGSYGYTF
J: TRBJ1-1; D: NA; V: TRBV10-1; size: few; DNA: TGCGCCAGCGCTGTCGGAGGGGCAGCGAACACTGAAGCTTTCTTT; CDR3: CASAVGGAANTEAFF
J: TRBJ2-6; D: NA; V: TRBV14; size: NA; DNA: TGTGCCAGCAGCCCAGACAGGAGCCGGGCCAACGTCCTGACTTTC; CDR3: CASSPDRSRANVLTF
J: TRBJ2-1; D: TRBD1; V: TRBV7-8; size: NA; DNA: TGTGCCAGCAGCCGAAAGCTTAGGGGACAGGGGTTTGATGAGCAGTTCTTC; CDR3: CASSRKLRGQGFDEQFF
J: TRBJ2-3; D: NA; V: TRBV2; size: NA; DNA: TGTGCCAGCAGTGAGGAGGGGCCTGAGTATTTT; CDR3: CASSEEGPEYF
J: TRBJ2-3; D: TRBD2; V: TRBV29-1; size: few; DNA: TGCACCGTCACCCGGACTAGCCGGGCCACAGATACGCAGTATTTT; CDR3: CTVTRTSRATDTQYF
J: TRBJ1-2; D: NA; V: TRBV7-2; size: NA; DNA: TGTGCCAGCAGCCTGGGACCTGAAGGCTACACCTTC; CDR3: CASSLGPEGYTF
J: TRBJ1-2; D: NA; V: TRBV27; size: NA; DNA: TGTGCCAGCAGCCCCTATCAGAACTATGGCTACACCTTC; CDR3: CASSPYQNYGYTF
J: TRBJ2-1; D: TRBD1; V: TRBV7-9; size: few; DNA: TGTGCCAGCAGCTGGCAGGGGGCAGTGAATGAGCAGTTCTTC; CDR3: CASSWQGAVNEQFF
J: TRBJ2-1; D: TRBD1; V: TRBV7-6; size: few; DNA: TGTGCCAGCAGCCCTCGGACAGGGGGCTACAATGAGCAGTTCTTC; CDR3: CASSPRTGGYNEQFF
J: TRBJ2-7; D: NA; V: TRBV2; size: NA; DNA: TGTGCCAGCAGGCGCAGCTCCTACGAGCAGTACTTC; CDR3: CASRRSSYEQYF
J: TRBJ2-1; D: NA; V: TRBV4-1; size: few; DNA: TGCGCCAGCAGCCAAGTTGGTGCCGGGAGGGGGCCCTACAATGAGCAGTTCTTC; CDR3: CASSQVGAGRGPYNEQFF
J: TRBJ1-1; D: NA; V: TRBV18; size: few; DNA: TGTGCCAGCTCATCAGGACTGAACACTGAAGCTTTCTTT; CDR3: CASSSGLNTEAFF
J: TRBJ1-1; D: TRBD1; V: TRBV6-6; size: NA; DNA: TGTGCCAGCAGGGAGCGGACAGGGGGTAACACTGAAGCTTTCTTT; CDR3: CASRERTGGNTEAFF
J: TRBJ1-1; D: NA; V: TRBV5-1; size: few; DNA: TGCGCCAGCAGCGCGGGTGGAAGCACTGAAGCTTTCTTT; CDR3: CASSAGGSTEAFF
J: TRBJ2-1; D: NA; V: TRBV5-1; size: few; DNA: TGCGCCAGCAGCTTGTCCACAGGGCCCAATGAGCAGTTCTTC; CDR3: CASSLSTGPNEQFF
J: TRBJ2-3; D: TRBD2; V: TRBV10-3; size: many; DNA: TGTGCCATAGGGACTAGCTCCGGAGACACGCAGTATTTT; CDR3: CAIGTSSGDTQYF
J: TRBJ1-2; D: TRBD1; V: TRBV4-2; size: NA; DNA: TGTGCCAGCAGCCAAGAGGGGGACAGATATGGCTACACCTTC; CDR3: CASSQEGDRYGYTF
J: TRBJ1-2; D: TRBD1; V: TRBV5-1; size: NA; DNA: TGCGCCAGCAGCTTGGAGGGACAGGGGGAACATGGCTACACCTTC; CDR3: CASSLEGQGEHGYTF
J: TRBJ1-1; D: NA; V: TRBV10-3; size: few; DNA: TGTGCCATCAGTGAGTCCTTGCGGACAGACAGAAACACTGAAGCTTTCTTT; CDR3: CAISESLRTDRNTEAFF
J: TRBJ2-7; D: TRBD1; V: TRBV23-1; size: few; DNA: TGCGCCAGCAGTCAGTTGGACAGGGAAGGGAAAGGGGAGCAGTACTTC; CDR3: CASSQLDREGKGEQYF
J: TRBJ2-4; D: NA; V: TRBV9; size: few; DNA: TGTGCCAGCAGCCCGCTGGATTCGACCTCAAACATTCAGTACTTC; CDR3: CASSPLDSTSNIQYF
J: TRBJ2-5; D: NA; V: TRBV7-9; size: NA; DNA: TGTGCCAGCAGCTTCAGGGAAGAGACCCAGTACTTC; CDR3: CASSFREETQYF
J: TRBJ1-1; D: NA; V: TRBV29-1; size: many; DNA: TGCAGCGCCTACAGGGCGAACACTGAAGCTTTCTTT; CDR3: CSAYRANTEAFF
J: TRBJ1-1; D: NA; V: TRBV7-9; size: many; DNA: TGTGCCAGCAGCCTCAGGGACGGCTCGAACACTGAAGCTTTCTTT; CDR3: CASSLRDGSNTEAFF
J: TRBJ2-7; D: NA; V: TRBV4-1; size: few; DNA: TGCGCCAGCAGCCAAGCGACCCTTGGGGCTATGACGCACTACGAGCAGTACTTC; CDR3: CASSQATLGAMTHYEQYF
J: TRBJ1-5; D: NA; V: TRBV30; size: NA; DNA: TGTGCCTGGAGTTCTCAGGGGCTAGGCAATCAGCCCCAGCATTTT; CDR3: CAWSSQGLGNQPQHF
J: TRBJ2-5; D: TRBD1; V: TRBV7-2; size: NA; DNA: TGTGCCAGCAGCCGGGGACAGGCCTACCAAGAGACCCAGTACTTC; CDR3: CASSRGQAYQETQYF
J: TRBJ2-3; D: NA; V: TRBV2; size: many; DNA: TGTGCCAGCAGTGAAGGAGGGGGTACAGATACGCAGTATTTT; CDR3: CASSEGGGTDTQYF
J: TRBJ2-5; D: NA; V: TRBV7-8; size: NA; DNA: TGTGCCAGCAGCCCCGGGCCTTCGGGGACCCAGTACTTC; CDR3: CASSPGPSGTQYF
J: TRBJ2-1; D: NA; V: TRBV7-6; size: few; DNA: TGTGCCAGCAGCTTTGACACATACAATGAGCAGTTCTTC; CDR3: CASSFDTYNEQFF
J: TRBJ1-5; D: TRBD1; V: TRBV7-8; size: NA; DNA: TGTGCCAGCAGCCCCCAATCCTACCTAGGGGGCGCGGGCAATCAGCCCCAGCATTTT; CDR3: CASSPQSYLGGAGNQPQHF
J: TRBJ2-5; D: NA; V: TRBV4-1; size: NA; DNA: TGCGCCAGCAGCAAGGAGAGGGAGACCCAGTACTTC; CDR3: CASSKERETQYF
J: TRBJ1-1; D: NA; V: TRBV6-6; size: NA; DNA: TGTGCCAGCAGTCCTACCATCCGCACTGAAGCTTTCTTT; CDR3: CASSPTIRTEAFF
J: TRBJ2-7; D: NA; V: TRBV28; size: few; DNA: TGTGCCAGCACCTACACCGGGTACGAGCAGTACTTC; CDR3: CASTYTGYEQYF
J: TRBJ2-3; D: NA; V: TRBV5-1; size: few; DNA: TGCGCCAGCAGACAGGCTAGCACAGATACGCAGTATTTT; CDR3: CASRQASTDTQYF
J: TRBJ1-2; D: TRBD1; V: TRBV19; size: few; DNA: TGTGCCAGTAGCCAGGGGGGACCTTACTATGGCTACACCTTC; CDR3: CASSQGGPYYGYTF
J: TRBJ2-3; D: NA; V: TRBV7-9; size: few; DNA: TGTGCCAGCAGCCTCAGGGGTCCCACCACAGATACGCAGTATTTT; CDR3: CASSLRGPTTDTQYF
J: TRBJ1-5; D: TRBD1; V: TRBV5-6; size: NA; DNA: TGTGCCAGCAGCTTTAGCGGGACAGTCAATCAGCCCCAGCATTTT; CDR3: CASSFSGTVNQPQHF
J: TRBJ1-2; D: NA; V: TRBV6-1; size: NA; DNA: TGTGCCACCGTTCTATCCTATGGCTACACCTTC; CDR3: CATVLSYGYTF
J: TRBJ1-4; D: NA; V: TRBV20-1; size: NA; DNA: TGCAGTGCTTTGGGGGCTGAAAAACTGTTTTTT; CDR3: CSALGAEKLFF
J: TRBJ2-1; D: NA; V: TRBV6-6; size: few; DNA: TGTGCCAGCAGCCTGCTCGACTCCTACAATGAGCAGTTCTTC; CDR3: CASSLLDSYNEQFF
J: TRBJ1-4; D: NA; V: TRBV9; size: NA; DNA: TGTGCCAGCGGTGCAACTAATGAAAAACTGTTTTTT; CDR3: CASGATNEKLFF
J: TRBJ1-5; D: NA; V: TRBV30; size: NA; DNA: TGTGCCTGGAGCGGGGGGGACACGGGAAGTCAGCCCCAGCATTTT; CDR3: CAWSGGDTGSQPQHF
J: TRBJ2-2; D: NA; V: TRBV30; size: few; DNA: TGTGCCTGGAGTGTACTAGCAGGCACCGGGGAGCTGTTTTTT; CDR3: CAWSVLAGTGELFF
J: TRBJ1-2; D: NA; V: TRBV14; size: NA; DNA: TGTGCCAGCAGCCAAGACCAGGTCAACTATGGCTACACCTTC; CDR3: CASSQDQVNYGYTF
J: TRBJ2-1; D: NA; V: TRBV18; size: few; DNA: TGTGCCAGCTCACCACCGGCGGGGTCGGGCAATGAGCAGTTCTTC; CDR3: CASSPPAGSGNEQFF